The 30 T cell receptor beta chains below were found in one sample sequenced in a study of beta chain features in type 1 diabetes. No cognate antigen is known for these TCRs. Study observations and caveats: Shortening that was moderate but significant affected the TCRB CDR3s of Type 1 diabetes patients in all four CD4+ subsets.

Isolated RNA was reverse transcribed in full, so expressed TCRB transcripts were sequenced. Only in-frame clones appear in the TCRdb table, and some are missing; sequencing was by immunoSEQ multiplex PCR. This sample yields around 50,000 clones, of which roughly 40% are seen a single time; about 0.13% belongs to the top ten. Input material: stem cell memory CD4+ T cells from blood. The source of these receptors is a young man with type 1 diabetes.

This chain connects TRBV28 to TRBJ2-5; 8 nucleotides line up with TRBD2. Germline V gene sequence: CDR1 MDHEN, CDR2 SYDVKM. Losses at the gene ends were 1 base for V and 4 bases for J; bases not matched to a gene: 5. CDR3 length equals 15 residues. The CDR3 reads CASSLYAGGAETQYF. The CDR3 DNA reads TGTGCCAGCAGTTTATACGCGGGGGGAGCAGAGACCCAGTACTTC.

The sample holds a few counts of this clone. This chain links TRBV28 with TRBJ2-3; 11 nucleotides line up with TRBD2. The CDR3 loop spans 16 amino acids. With V trimmed by 6 bases and J by 0 bases, 5 bases remained unmatched. Germline lookup yields CDR1 MDHEN and CDR2 SYDVKM. The DNA for the CDR3 is TGTGCCAGCAGCTTTAGCGGGAGGGGAAGCACAGATACGCAGTATTTT. It yields the protein CASSFSGRGSTDTQYF.

This clone showed up just a few times. V is TRBV5-6 and J is TRBJ2-5; 11 bases fit TRBD1. J was trimmed by 4 bases and V by 4 bases; bases with no gene match: 3. Germline V gene data show CDR1 as SGHDT and CDR2 as YYEEEE. The CDR3 length is 14 residues. The CDR3 nucleotides are TGTGCCAGCAGCACCGGACAGGGGGCAGAGACCCAGTACTTC. It codes for CASSTGQGAETQYF.

The chain carries TRBV27 and TRBJ2-7, with a possible D match to TRBD1 (6 bases). Trimming stripped 0 bases from V and 3 bases from J, with 9 bases between. Germline V gene data show CDR1 as MNHEY and CDR2 as SMNVEV (reference sequence). The CDR3 contains 14 residues. The CDR3 DNA reads TGTGCCAGCAGTTTATCGCCAGGGGTCTACGAGCAGTACTTC. Amino acid sequence: CASSLSPGVYEQYF.

This clone has more than one count but fewer than ten. This sequence joins TRBV7-2 and TRBJ2-7, with a possible D match to TRBD2 (5 bases). The germline V gene has CDR1 SGHTA and CDR2 FQGNSA. Trimming removed 5 bases at V and 4 bases at J, with 18 bases between. The CDR3 covers 15 residues. For the CDR3, the DNA is TGTGCCAGCAGCGCTAAGGGTACGGGAATGTACGAGCAGTACTTC. Protein product: CASSAKGTGMYEQYF.

This clone appeared a few times. This chain connects TRBV7-2 to TRBJ2-1, with D possibly TRBD2 on 6 matching bases. CDR1 is SGHTA and CDR2 is FQGNSA in the germline V gene. Between the trimmed V and J ends, which lost 1 base and 0 bases, there was a span of 19 bases. This CDR3 is 19 amino acids long. The CDR3 sequence is CASSLVGGFAASSYNEQFF. The CDR3 nucleotides are TGTGCCAGCAGCTTAGTGGGAGGATTTGCGGCTAGCTCCTACAATGAGCAGTTCTTC.

This rearrangement joins TRBV14 to TRBJ2-5, with TRBD1 identical over 7 bases. This CDR3 contains 15 residues. CDR1 SGHDN and CDR2 FVKESK come from the germline V gene. After removal of 2 bases from V and 1 base from J, the junction contained 4 bases not matched to a gene. CDR3 sequence: CASSQLGTAQETQYF. In nucleotides, the CDR3 is TGTGCCAGCAGCCAACTCGGGACAGCCCAAGAGACCCAGTACTTC.

This clone was seen a few times. The rearrangement joins TRBV6-5 to TRBJ1-4, with D perhaps TRBD1 (6 bases). Germline CDR1 is MNHEY and CDR2 is SVGAGI. CDR3 length: 14 amino acids. The V gene lost 5 bases and the J gene lost 6 bases, with 13 bases spanning the gap. In DNA form, the CDR3 reads TGTGCCAGCAGTAAACAGTCAGGGGATGAAAAACTGTTTTTT. Protein sequence: CASSKQSGDEKLFF.

The rearrangement links TRBV30 to TRBJ2-1; D call uncertain. CDR3 length equals 13 residues. Trimming shortened V by 7 bases and J by 5 bases, and 15 bases separated the two germline ends. Germline V CDR1 and CDR2: GTSNPN, SVGIG (reference sequence). The CDR3 loop is CAFRPHRNNEQFF. The CDR3 bases are TGTGCCTTCAGGCCTCACCGAAACAATGAGCAGTTCTTC. The complete variable domain, with remaining parts taken from reference TRBV30 and TRBJ2-1, reads SQTIHQWPATLVQPVGSPLSLECTVEGTSNPNLYWYRQAAGRGLQLLFYSVGIGQISSEVPQNLSASRPQDRQFILSSKKLLLSDSGFYLCAFRPHRNNEQFFGPGTRLTVL.

This chain links TRBV5-1 with TRBJ2-1; TRBD1 is a possible D gene (7 bases). The CDR3 extends over 13 amino acids. The V gene lost 8 bases and the J gene lost 8 bases, with 17 bases spanning the gap. CDR1 is SGHRS and CDR2 is YFSETQ in the germline V gene. CDR3 nucleotides: TGCGCCAGTGACGGAGGGGGCTGGGATGAGCAGTTCTTC. Translation: CASDGGGWDEQFF.

This clone showed up just a few times. The rearrangement links TRBV6-1 to TRBJ2-7; D unclear. Between the trimmed V and J ends, which lost 4 bases and 2 bases, there was a span of 12 bases. Germline CDR1 reads MNHNS; CDR2 reads SASEGT. This CDR3 is 14 amino acids long. CDR3 sequence reads: CASSVRVRAYEQYF. As DNA, the CDR3 is TGTGCCAGCAGTGTCCGGGTCCGGGCCTACGAGCAGTACTTC.

The rearrangement joins TRBV7-9 to TRBJ1-1; D gene ambiguous. This CDR3 contains 12 residues. V gave up 4 bases and J gave up 4 bases, with 7 bases separating them. Germline values: CDR1 SEHNR, CDR2 FQNEAQ (reference sequence). DNA for the CDR3: TGTGCCAGCAGCTCAGACTTCACTGAAGCTTTCTTT. Amino acid sequence: CASSSDFTEAFF.

This clone has just a few counts. The chain links TRBV28 to TRBJ2-5; 13 bases fit TRBD2. The CDR3 sequence is 15 residues long. With V trimmed by 8 bases and J by 6 bases, 9 bases remained unmatched. Germline V CDR1 and CDR2: MDHEN, SYDVKM. CDR3 nucleotide sequence: TGTGCCAGCTGGACTAGCGGGAGTTGGGCGAAGACCCAGTACTTC. This codes for CASWTSGSWAKTQYF.

The rearrangement links TRBV9 to TRBJ2-7; 9 bases are a match to TRBD2. Germline CDR1 and CDR2: SGDLS and YYNGEE. This CDR3 contains 15 residues. With 0 bases clipped from V and 6 bases from J, the junction kept 7 bases outside the gene matches. The CDR3 loop reads CASSVDPLAGTEQYF. Written as DNA, the CDR3 is TGTGCCAGCAGCGTAGATCCACTAGCGGGTACCGAGCAGTACTTC.

This clone appeared once. This chain connects TRBV28 to TRBJ1-2; D uncertain. The germline V gene encodes CDR1 MDHEN and CDR2 SYDVKM. The V end was cut by 5 bases, the J end by 2 bases, with 9 bases between. The CDR3 is made up of 13 amino acids. The CDR3 DNA is TGTGCCAGCAGTCTTAGTTGGAACTATGGCTACACCTTC. Encoded protein: CASSLSWNYGYTF.

The chain uses TRBV30 and TRBJ2-1; 7 nucleotides match TRBD2. The CDR3 has 12 residues. V was pared by 2 bases and J by 10 bases, with 5 bases of the junction left unmatched. Germline CDR1 is GTSNPN and CDR2 is SVGIG (reference sequence). CDR3 nucleotide sequence: TGTGCCTGGAGTCAGACTAGCCGGGAGCAGTTCTTC. Its protein product is CAWSQTSREQFF.

The chain recombines TRBV28 with TRBJ2-3; the D is unclear. Trimming stripped 1 base from V and 2 bases from J, with 13 bases between. The CDR3 covers 16 residues. Germline CDR1 MDHEN, CDR2 SYDVKM. The CDR3 DNA sequence: TGTGCCAGCAGTTTATCCTCCCTGGGCCCCACAGATACGCAGTATTTT. It is translated as CASSLSSLGPTDTQYF.

The genes are TRBV5-4 and TRBJ1-3; D is perhaps TRBD1 (5 bases). The CDR3 is 14 amino acids. The germline CDR1 and CDR2 sequences are SGHNT and YYREEE (reference sequence). The V end was cut by 1 base, the J end by 4 bases, with 9 bases between. CDR3 nucleotide sequence: TGTGCCAGCAGCTTGCAGGGTTCAGGAAACACCATATATTTT. Translation: CASSLQGSGNTIYF.

The V and J genes are TRBV29-1 and TRBJ1-2, with D possibly being TRBD1 (5 bases). CDR1 and CDR2 from the germline V gene are SQVTM and ANQGSEA. The CDR3 length is 13 residues. V was clipped by 3 bases and J by 4 bases, with 12 bases between them. The CDR3 region is CSVDPLTGYGYTF. Written as DNA, the CDR3 is TGCAGCGTTGACCCATTAACAGGCTATGGCTACACCTTC.

This clone has just a few counts. The chain links TRBV7-2 to TRBJ2-1, with unresolved D. The CDR3 contains 13 residues. The ends were cut back, 2 bases at V and 9 bases at J, with 11 bases in the middle. Germline V CDR1 and CDR2: SGHTA, FQGNSA. CDR3 nucleotide sequence: TGTGCCAGCAGCTTATTCCCTCCCGGTGAGCAGTTCTTC. Translating gives CASSLFPPGEQFF.

This chain uses TRBV14 with TRBJ2-3, with TRBD2 identical over 9 bases. The germline V gene has CDR1 SGHDN and CDR2 FVKESK. After removal of 4 bases from V and 4 bases from J, the junction contained 15 bases not matched to a gene. The CDR3 contains 18 residues. The chain's CDR3 is CASSPGVSGRPHSDTQYF. Here the CDR3 DNA reads TGTGCCAGCAGCCCGGGGGTGAGCGGGAGGCCCCACTCAGATACGCAGTATTTT.

This clone has a handful of counts. The chain joins TRBV7-6 to TRBJ1-2; no reliable D call. The CDR3 is 13 residues long. Per the germline V gene, CDR1 is SGHVS and CDR2 is FNYEAQ. With 1 base removed from V and 2 bases from J, the gap between germline ends came to 5 bases. CDR3 residues: CASSLGANYGYTF. CDR3 in DNA: TGTGCCAGCAGCTTAGGGGCGAACTATGGCTACACCTTC.

In its sample, this clone was seen a few times. The CDR3: CASSRAGEQYF. The CDR3, as DNA: TGTGCCAGCTCAAGAGCGGGTGAGCAGTACTTC. V and J are TRBV18 and TRBJ2-7, with a tentative D call TRBD2 (6 bases). In germline, CDR1 is KGHSH, CDR2 LQKENI. The CDR3 is made up of 11 amino acids. Trimming took off 5 bases at V and 7 bases at J, with 9 bases between the two ends. Filled out from reference TRBV18 and TRBJ2-7, the complete variable domain reads NAGVMQNPRHLVRRRGQEARLRCSPMKGHSHVYWYRQLPEEGLKFMVYLQKENIIDESGMPKERFSAEFPKEGPSILRIQQVVRGDSAAYFCASSRAGEQYFGPGTRLTVT.

The genes are TRBV11-2 and TRBJ2-5; the match to TRBD1 covers 10 bases. CDR1 and CDR2 (germline): SGHAT, FQNNGV. This CDR3 is 16 amino acids long. V dropped 1 base and J dropped 7; count of bases not matched to a gene: 9. The CDR3 region has the DNA TGTGCCAGCAGCTTAGGCGGTGGGACAGGGGTGGCGACCCAGTACTTC. Translated, it gives CASSLGGGTGVATQYF. Drawing the rest from reference TRBV11-2 and TRBJ2-5, the complete variable domain is EAGVAQSPRYKIIEKRQSVAFWCNPISGHATLYWYQQILGQGPKLLIQFQNNGVVDDSQLPKDRFSAERLKGVDSTLKIQPAKLEDSAVYLCASSLGGGTGVATQYFGPGTRLLVL.

This clone was counted once. V is TRBV28 and J is TRBJ1-1, with TRBD1 as a possible D gene (5 bases). The CDR3 is made up of 14 amino acids. CDR1 and CDR2 (germline): MDHEN, SYDVKM. V gave up 6 bases and J gave up 2 bases, with 13 bases separating them. The CDR3 sequence: CASSTGAINTEAFF. CDR3 bases: TGTGCCAGCAGCACAGGCGCCATAAACACTGAAGCTTTCTTT.

The chain recombines TRBV2 with TRBJ2-1; D uncertain. V was clipped by 4 bases and J by 0 bases, with 7 bases between them. This CDR3 region has 14 residues. Germline V gene sequence: CDR1 SNHLY, CDR2 FYNNEI. CDR3 DNA: TGTGCCAGCAGTGGTTCTAGCTCCTACAATGAGCAGTTCTTC. Its protein is CASSGSSSYNEQFF.

The V gene is TRBV5-1, the J gene TRBJ1-1, with TRBD1 as a possible D gene (6 bases). The germline V gene encodes CDR1 SGHRS and CDR2 YFSETQ. With 4 bases removed from V and 5 bases from J, the gap between germline ends came to 12 bases. This CDR3 region has 13 residues. The DNA of the CDR3 is TGCGCCAGCAGCGGGGGCCTTCGGACTGAAGCTTTCTTT. Its protein is CASSGGLRTEAFF. Filled out from reference TRBV5-1 and TRBJ1-1, the complete variable domain reads KAGVTQTPRYLIKTRGQQVTLSCSPISGHRSVSWYQQTPGQGLQFLFEYFSETQRNKGNFPGRFSGRQFSNSRSEMNVSTLELGDSALYLCASSGGLRTEAFFGQGTRLTVV.

The chain couples TRBV14 to TRBJ2-1, with 9 bases matching TRBD2. J gave up 1 base and V 5 bases, and 12 bases lay outside the gene matches. Per the germline V gene, CDR1 is SGHDN and CDR2 is FVKESK. The CDR3 is made up of 18 amino acids. The CDR3 region has the DNA TGTGCCAGCAGCTCTCGTAAGACTAGCGGAGATTCCTACAATGAGCAGTTCTTC. It is translated as CASSSRKTSGDSYNEQFF.

The rearrangement joins TRBV10-3 to TRBJ1-1; D gene uncertain. The V gene lost 4 bases and the J gene lost 1 base, with 7 bases spanning the gap. The CDR3 has 13 amino acids. Germline CDR1 reads ENHRY; CDR2 reads SYGVKD. In nucleotides, the CDR3 is TGTGCCATCAGTGTCGGCGGGAACACTGAAGCTTTCTTT. Its protein product is CAISVGGNTEAFF.

The chain is built from TRBV10-3 and TRBJ1-1; D remains unclear. Germline V gene lookup returns CDR1 ENHRY and CDR2 SYGVKD. The CDR3 spans 14 residues. V was pared by 3 bases and J by 3 bases, with 11 bases between. CDR3 sequence: CAISDSRQDTEAFF. The CDR3 bases are TGTGCCATCAGTGATTCCCGACAAGACACTGAAGCTTTCTTT.